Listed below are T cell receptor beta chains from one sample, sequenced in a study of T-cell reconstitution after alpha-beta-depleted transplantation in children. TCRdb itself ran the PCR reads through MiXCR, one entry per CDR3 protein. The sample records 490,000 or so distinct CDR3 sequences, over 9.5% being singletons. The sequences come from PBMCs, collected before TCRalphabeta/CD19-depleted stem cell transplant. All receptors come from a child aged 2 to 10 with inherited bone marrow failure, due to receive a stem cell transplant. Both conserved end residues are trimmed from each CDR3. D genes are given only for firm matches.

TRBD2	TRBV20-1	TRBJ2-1	SARGLGQGTSGRAIISYNEQF
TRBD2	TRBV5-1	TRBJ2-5	ASSGGLAGGQETQY
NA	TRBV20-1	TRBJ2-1	SASTGSYNEQF
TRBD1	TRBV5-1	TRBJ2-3	ASSVQGWGTDTQY
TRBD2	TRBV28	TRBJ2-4	ASSFRLAMGNIQY
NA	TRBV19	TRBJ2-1	ASSIFAYKYNEQF
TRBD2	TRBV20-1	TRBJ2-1	SARELAGARGYNEQF
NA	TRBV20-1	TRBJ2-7	SAARDGTYEQY
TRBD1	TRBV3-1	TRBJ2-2	ASSQGPGTAGELF
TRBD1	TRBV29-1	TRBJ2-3	SVRGQVVSTQY
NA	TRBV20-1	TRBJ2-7	SASVPDGTYEQY
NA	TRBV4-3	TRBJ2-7	ASSQVIWGDYEQY
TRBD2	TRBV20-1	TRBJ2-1	SARDPTGRAYNEQF
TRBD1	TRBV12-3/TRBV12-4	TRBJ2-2	ASSFTGGAGFTGELF
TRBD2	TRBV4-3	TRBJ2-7	ASSQARTSGAYEQY
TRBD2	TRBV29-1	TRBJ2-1	SVEGGSHYNEQF
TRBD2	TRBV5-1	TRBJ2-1	ASSLALAGASYNEQF
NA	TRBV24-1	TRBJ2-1	ATSDLAVYNEQF
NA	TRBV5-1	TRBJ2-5	ASSLDVGRSETQY
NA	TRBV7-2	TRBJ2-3	ASSSDYSDTQY
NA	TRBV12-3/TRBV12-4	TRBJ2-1	ASSSQDNIYNEQF
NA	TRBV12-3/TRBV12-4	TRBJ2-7	ASSFFSVFYEQY
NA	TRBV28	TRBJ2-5	ASLGVGETQY
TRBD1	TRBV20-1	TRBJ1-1	SARDDRDYTEAF
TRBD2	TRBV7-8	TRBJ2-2	ASSPLAGAPGELF
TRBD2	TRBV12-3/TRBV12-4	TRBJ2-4	ASSILAGLAKNIQY
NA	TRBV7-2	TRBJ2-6	ASSLVGGRGANVLT
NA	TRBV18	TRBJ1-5	ASSPEQGLGRPQH
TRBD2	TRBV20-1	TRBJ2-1	SASHSGMAYNEQF
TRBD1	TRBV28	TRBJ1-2	ASSLLYGTGVYGYT
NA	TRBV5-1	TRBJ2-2	ASSLDAANTGELF
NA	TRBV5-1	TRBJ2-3	ASSPLAVTPTDTQY
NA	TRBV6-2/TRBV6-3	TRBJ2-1	ASRKTIAYNEQF
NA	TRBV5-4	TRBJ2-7	ASSLDPGAGEQY
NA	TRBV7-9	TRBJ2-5	ASSPPRGETQY